This passage covers 20 T cell receptor beta chains from one sample sequenced in a study of blood T cell repertoires in COVID-19 (dated by TCRdb to the early 2020s). Libraries were prepared through the immunoSEQ multiplex PCR assay. Held by TCRdb, this immuneACCESS table contains in-frame sequences only and omits some clones. Under half of the omission traces to an unresolved V gene where checked; the cause of the rest is unknown. The sample profile shows around 130,000 clones; around nine tenths of them were found once. The top ten hold more than 2% of the sample. Sequencing was performed on peripheral blood. These receptor sequences come from a man between 65 and 85 years old with active COVID-19.

The gene calls are TRBV11-1 and TRBJ2-7; 9 bases agree with TRBD1. The V segment lost 5 bases and the J segment 7 bases; nucleotides outside the gene matches: 15. Germline CDR1 is SGHAT and CDR2 is FQDESV (reference sequence). This CDR3 spans 16 amino acids. The DNA of the CDR3 is TGTGCCAGCAGCATACGGACAGGGGTGGTTGAGAATGAGCAGTACTTC. This encodes CASSIRTGVVENEQYF. The full variable domain, its missing parts supplied by reference TRBV11-1 and TRBJ2-7, is EAEVAQSPRYKITEKSQAVAFWCDPISGHATLYWYRQILGQGPELLVQFQDESVVDDSQLPKDRFSAERLKGVDSTLKIQPAELGDSAMYLCASSIRTGVVENEQYFGPGTRLTVT.

This clone was recorded once. The genes are TRBV30 and TRBJ2-5; perhaps TRBD2 as D (7 bases). Germline V gene data show CDR1 as GTSNPN and CDR2 as SVGIG (reference sequence). This CDR3 has 17 residues. Trimming took 0 bases from V and 1 from J, leaving 18 bases between them. This CDR3 is CAWSVGGRAGVQETQYF. Here the CDR3 DNA reads TGTGCCTGGAGTGTAGGGGGACGGGCGGGGGTCCAAGAGACCCAGTACTTC.

V gene TRBV5-1 combines with J gene TRBJ2-1, with a possible D match to TRBD1 (6 bases). This CDR3 is 16 amino acids long. Per the germline V gene, CDR1 is SGHRS and CDR2 is YFSETQ. Trimming cost V 7 bases and J 0 bases, with 17 bases left between them. The CDR3 loop reads CASYLRQGLSYNEQFF. The CDR3 nucleotides are TGCGCCAGCTACCTCAGGCAGGGGCTCTCCTACAATGAGCAGTTCTTC. Filled out from reference TRBV5-1 and TRBJ2-1, the complete variable domain reads KAGVTQTPRYLIKTRGQQVTLSCSPISGHRSVSWYQQTPGQGLQFLFEYFSETQRNKGNFPGRFSGRQFSNSRSEMNVSTLELGDSALYLCASYLRQGLSYNEQFFGPGTRLTVL.

The chain joins TRBV5-1 to TRBJ2-2, with D uncertain. Looked up from germline, CDR1 is SGHRS and CDR2 is YFSETQ. The CDR3 covers 16 residues. The ends were cut back, 0 bases at V and 2 bases at J, with 11 bases in the middle. The CDR3 nucleotides read TGCGCCAGCAGCTTGGTTGCAGGCCCAAACACCGGGGAGCTGTTTTTT. Residues: CASSLVAGPNTGELFF.

This chain's CDR3 is CATRLSGSNADTQYF. The CDR3 DNA reads TGTGCCACCCGACTTAGCGGGAGTAATGCAGATACGCAGTATTTT. The V and J genes are TRBV6-4 and TRBJ2-3, with 9 bases lining up with TRBD2. Germline V gene sequence: CDR1 MRHNA, CDR2 SNTAGT. The CDR3 covers 15 residues. The junction had 12 bases not matched to a gene; V was cut back by 10 bases and J by 4 bases.

The V and J genes are TRBV12-3 or TRBV12-4 and TRBJ2-5; tentatively, D is TRBD1 (6 bases). Trimming shortened V by 8 bases and J by 5 bases, and 12 bases separated the two germline ends. This CDR3 is 12 amino acids long. In DNA form, the CDR3 reads TGTGCCAGCGGGACACCCGGGGAGACCCAGTACTTC. It encodes CASGTPGETQYF.

The V gene is TRBV18, the J gene TRBJ1-5; 7 bases align to TRBD1. With V trimmed by 1 base and J by 3 bases, 3 bases remained unmatched. The CDR3 sequence is 15 residues long. From germline, CDR1 is KGHSH and CDR2 LQKENI. The CDR3 coding sequence is TGTGCCAGCTCACCACAAGGGGGCGACAATCAGCCCCAGCATTTT. Amino acids: CASSPQGGDNQPQHF.

This chain connects TRBV25-1 to TRBJ1-1, with a weak D call TRBD1 (5 bases). Trimming took 1 base from V and 3 from J, leaving 9 bases between them. Germline V CDR1 and CDR2: MGHDK, SYGVNS. The length of the CDR3 is 14 residues. The CDR3 region is CASSEWGRDTEAFF. Written as DNA, the CDR3 is TGTGCCAGCAGTGAATGGGGCAGGGACACTGAAGCTTTCTTT. Filled out from reference TRBV25-1 and TRBJ1-1, the complete variable domain reads EADIYQTPRYLVIGTGKKITLECSQTMGHDKMYWYQQDPGMELHLIHYSYGVNSTEKGDLSSESTVSRIRTEHFPLTLESARPSHTSQYLCASSEWGRDTEAFFGQGTRLTVV.

The chain has TRBV6-5 and TRBJ1-1; 7 bases fit TRBD1. There are 15 residues in the CDR3. Germline values: CDR1 MNHEY, CDR2 SVGAGI. Trimming took 6 bases from V and 0 from J; bases not matched to a gene: 7. CDR3 residues: CASRQGRGMNTEAFF. The CDR3 DNA sequence: TGTGCCAGCAGACAGGGGCGGGGTATGAACACTGAAGCTTTCTTT.

This clone has just one count. V and J are TRBV6-5 and TRBJ2-7, with D possibly matching TRBD1 (5 bases). The ends were cut back, 7 bases at V and 3 bases at J, with 13 bases in the middle. Germline V gene data show CDR1 as MNHEY and CDR2 as SVGAGI. CDR3 length: 13 residues. The CDR3 nucleotides read TGTGCCAGCACCGGATCCAGGGACTACGAGCAGTACTTC. It codes for CASTGSRDYEQYF.

This clone has more than one count but fewer than ten. The chain combines TRBV30 with TRBJ1-1; a weak D match, TRBD1 (5 bases). The V end was cut by 1 base, the J end by 4 bases, with 7 bases between. The CDR3 sequence is 12 residues long. The V gene's germline CDR1 is GTSNPN and CDR2 SVGIG (reference sequence). Here the CDR3 reads CAWSAGSTEAFF. In DNA form, the CDR3 reads TGTGCCTGGAGTGCAGGGTCCACTGAAGCTTTCTTT.

V and J are TRBV27 and TRBJ2-1; 11 positions agree with TRBD2. Germline V lookup: CDR1 MNHEY, CDR2 SMNVEV (reference sequence). The CDR3 loop spans 17 amino acids. The V segment lost 5 bases and the J segment 4 bases; nucleotides outside the gene matches: 10. CDR3 in amino acids: CASSLRVAGGKYNEQFF. CDR3 nucleotide sequence: TGTGCCAGCAGTCTGAGAGTAGCGGGAGGGAAATACAATGAGCAGTTCTTC.

The rearrangement links TRBV2 to TRBJ1-4, with 8 bases fitting TRBD1. V lost 6 bases, J lost 3 bases, and 6 bases stayed unmatched. CDR3 length: 15 residues. CDR1 and CDR2 (germline): SNHLY, FYNNEI. The CDR3, as DNA: TGTGCCAGCAGATCGCAGGGGGCGGCTAATGAAAAACTGTTTTTT. This codes for CASRSQGAANEKLFF.

The chain combines TRBV28 with TRBJ1-6; 7 nucleotides align to TRBD1. V was pared by 5 bases and J by 6 bases, with 7 bases of the junction left unmatched. Germline V CDR1 and CDR2: MDHEN, SYDVKM. The CDR3 is 15 amino acids. Here the CDR3 reads CASSELGTANSPLHF. DNA for the CDR3: TGTGCCAGCAGTGAGCTCGGGACAGCTAATTCACCCCTCCACTTT. The complete variable domain, with remaining parts taken from reference TRBV28 and TRBJ1-6, reads DVKVTQSSRYLVKRTGEKVFLECVQDMDHENMFWYRQDPGLGLRLIYFSYDVKMKEKGDIPEGYSVSREKKERFSLILESASTNQTSMYLCASSELGTANSPLHFGNGTRLTVT.

V is TRBV5-4 and J is TRBJ2-3, with TRBD2 as a possible D gene (5 bases). Germline V gene data show CDR1 as SGHNT and CDR2 as YYREEE (reference sequence). Trimming removed 2 bases at V and 1 base at J, with 8 bases between. The CDR3 is 14 amino acids. CDR3 region: CASSFLGGTDTQYF. CDR3 sequence (DNA): TGTGCCAGCAGCTTCCTCGGGGGCACAGATACGCAGTATTTT.

The rearrangement links TRBV11-2 to TRBJ2-3, with 8 bases lining up with TRBD1. The junction had 4 bases not matched to a gene; V was cut back by 5 bases and J by 0 bases. The length of the CDR3 is 15 residues. CDR1 and CDR2 from the germline V gene are SGHAT and FQNNGV. As DNA, the CDR3 is TGTGCCAGCAGCGTTGGGACAGGTAGCACAGATACGCAGTATTTT. Translating it yields CASSVGTGSTDTQYF.

This rearrangement joins TRBV2 to TRBJ1-5; D is unresolved. Trimming took 4 bases from V and 0 from J, leaving 10 bases between them. The CDR3 extends over 15 amino acids. CDR1 and CDR2 from the germline V gene are SNHLY and FYNNEI. The CDR3 DNA reads as TGTGCCAGCAGTGCGTCCGGTTATAGCAATCAGCCCCAGCATTTT. Its translation is CASSASGYSNQPQHF. Together with reference TRBV2 and TRBJ1-5, the CDR3 gives the full variable domain: EPEVTQTPSHQVTQMGQEVILRCVPISNHLYFYWYRQILGQKVEFLVSFYNNEISEKSEIFDDQFSVERPDGSNFTLKIRSTKLEDSAMYFCASSASGYSNQPQHFGDGTRLSIL.

The chain couples TRBV27 to TRBJ2-7, with 7 bases identical to TRBD1. Unmatched junction bases numbered 13, after V lost 4 bases and J lost 4 bases. Germline CDR1 and CDR2: MNHEY and SMNVEV (reference sequence). The CDR3 has 16 residues. CDR3 sequence reads: CASSSIQGELWYEQYF. The DNA of the CDR3 is TGTGCCAGCAGTTCGATCCAGGGGGAACTTTGGTACGAGCAGTACTTC.

This clone was picked up one time. V is TRBV6-6 and J is TRBJ2-5, with 11 positions matching TRBD1. The DNA end lines up better with TRBJ2-7; the J call may be wrong. The CDR3 contains 15 residues. Per germline, CDR1 MNHNY and CDR2 SVGAGI (reference sequence). The CDR3 reads CASSYGQGAIYEQYF. Here the CDR3 DNA reads TGTGCCAGCAGTTATGGACAGGGGGCGATCTACGAGCAGTACTTC.

The rearrangement joins TRBV18 to TRBJ2-5, with a weak D call TRBD2 (5 bases). The CDR3 is made up of 15 amino acids. The V gene's germline CDR1 is KGHSH and CDR2 LQKENI. V was pared by 0 bases and J by 5 bases, with 13 bases between. The CDR3 spells CASSPPRGSAETQYF. Here the CDR3 DNA reads TGTGCCAGCTCACCACCCCGGGGTAGCGCTGAGACCCAGTACTTC. Looking up the rest from reference TRBV18 and TRBJ2-5 gives the full variable domain: NAGVMQNPRHLVRRRGQEARLRCSPMKGHSHVYWYRQLPEEGLKFMVYLQKENIIDESGMPKERFSAEFPKEGPSILRIQQVVRGDSAAYFCASSPPRGSAETQYFGPGTRLLVL.